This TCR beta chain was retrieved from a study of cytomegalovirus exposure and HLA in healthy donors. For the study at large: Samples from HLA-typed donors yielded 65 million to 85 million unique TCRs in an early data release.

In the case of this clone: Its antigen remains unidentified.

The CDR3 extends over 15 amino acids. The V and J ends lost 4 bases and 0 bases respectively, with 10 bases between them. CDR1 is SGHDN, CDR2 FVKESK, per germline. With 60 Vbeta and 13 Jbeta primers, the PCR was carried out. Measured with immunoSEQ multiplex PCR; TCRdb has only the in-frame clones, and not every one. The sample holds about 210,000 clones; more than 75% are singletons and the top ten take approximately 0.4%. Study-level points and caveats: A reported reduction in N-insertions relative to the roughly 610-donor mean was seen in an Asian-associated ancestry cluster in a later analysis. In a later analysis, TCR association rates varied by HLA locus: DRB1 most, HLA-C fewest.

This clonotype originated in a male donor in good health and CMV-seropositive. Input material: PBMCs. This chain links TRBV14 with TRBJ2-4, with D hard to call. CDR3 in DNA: TGTGCCAGCAGCCCGACACATCTAGCCAAAAACATTCAGTACTTC. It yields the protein CASSPTHLAKNIQYF.